These 28 T cell receptor beta chains were sequenced from one sample in a study of stem cell transplantation in POMP-related autoinflammatory disease. The protocol was immunoSEQ multiplex PCR, while the TCRdb copy is restricted to in-frame clones and leaves out a portion. This table holds about 2,800 clones, about nine tenths found once. Sequenced material: CD4+ follicular helper T cells (Tfh) from PBMCs, taken after stem cell transplantation. These receptors were collected from a human patient with POMP-related autoinflammation and immune dysregulation (PRAID). The graft donor may account for some of the T cells.

The rearrangement uses TRBV19 and TRBJ2-3, with a tentative D call TRBD2 (6 bases). The germline V gene encodes CDR1 LNHDA and CDR2 SQIVND (reference sequence). The CDR3 spans 16 residues. V dropped 5 bases and J dropped 3 bases, with 18 bases sitting between them. CDR3 in DNA: TGTGCCAGTAGTTGGGGTGGCGGGACGCGTACAGATACGCAGTATTTT. This translates into CASSWGGGTRTDTQYF.

For the CDR3, the DNA is TGTGCCATCAGTGAGGCGGGCGAACTCGAAAGGCAGTTCTTC. It is translated as CAISEAGELERQFF. The chain joins TRBV10-3 to TRBJ2-1; tentatively, D is TRBD2 (5 bases). The CDR3 length is 14 residues. Germline CDR1 is ENHRY and CDR2 is SYGVKD. V was clipped by 2 bases and J by 12 bases, with 17 bases between them.

The chain couples TRBV6-5 to TRBJ1-1; D possibly corresponds to TRBD1 (6 bases). Germline-derived CDR1 and CDR2 are MNHEY and SVGAGI. The V gene lost 9 bases and the J gene lost 6 bases, with 17 bases spanning the gap. The CDR3 extends over 13 amino acids. This chain's CDR3 is CASGTTGRSEAFF. The DNA of the CDR3 is TGTGCCAGTGGGACTACAGGGCGATCTGAAGCTTTCTTT.

The V and J genes are TRBV19 and TRBJ2-7; tentative D call: TRBD1 (7 bases). Between the trimmed V and J ends, which lost 7 bases and 3 bases, there was a span of 19 bases. The CDR3 is 15 amino acids. Germline V gene sequence: CDR1 LNHDA, CDR2 SQIVND (reference sequence). CDR3 loop: CASNGGSGQVYEQYF. The CDR3 DNA reads TGTGCCAGTAATGGGGGGTCCGGACAGGTCTACGAGCAGTACTTC.

V gene TRBV18 combines with J gene TRBJ2-7; D may be TRBD1 (6 bases). V gave up 2 bases and J gave up 6 bases, with 14 bases separating them. The CDR3 covers 14 residues. Germline loops: CDR1 KGHSH, CDR2 LQKENI. The CDR3 nucleotides read TGTGCCAGCTCACCATCCTCGGACAGCGGCGAGCAGTACTTC. Residues: CASSPSSDSGEQYF.

This chain uses TRBV28 with TRBJ2-3; D is unresolved. Trimming took off 5 bases at V and 4 bases at J, with 7 bases between the two ends. The CDR3 totals 12 residues. Germline V lookup: CDR1 MDHEN, CDR2 SYDVKM. DNA for the CDR3: TGTGCCAGCAGTCCCCTAGCAGATACGCAGTATTTT. It encodes CASSPLADTQYF.

This clone has just one count. This chain uses TRBV6-1 with TRBJ1-6; no clear D. The CDR3 spans 13 residues. V was shortened by 3 bases and J by 12 bases, with 12 bases between the two germline ends. Looked up from germline, CDR1 is MNHNS and CDR2 is SASEGT. CDR3 DNA sequence: TGTGCCAGCAGTGAGTGGCAGATTGGACCCCTCCACTTT. It codes for CASSEWQIGPLHF.

The gene calls are TRBV12-3 or TRBV12-4 and TRBJ2-2; D gene unclear. The CDR3 runs to 12 residues. V was cut by 1 base and J by 6 bases, with 3 bases left in between. DNA of the CDR3: TGTGCCAGCAGTTTAGATCCCGGGGAGCTGTTTTTT. Protein sequence: CASSLDPGELFF.

This clone was recorded once. DNA of the CDR3: TGTGCCAGCAGTGGCGGAACCACAGATACGCAGTATTTT. Residues: CASSGGTTDTQYF. The J gene is TRBJ2-3, the V gene TRBV9; D is ambiguous. The CDR3 totals 13 residues. V gave up 5 bases and J gave up 2 bases, with 9 bases separating them. Per germline, CDR1 SGDLS and CDR2 YYNGEE.

As for this clone: In the same sample, other DNA sequences code for this CDR3. This chain connects TRBV27 to TRBJ1-6; the match to TRBD1 covers 8 bases. The J segment lost 8 bases and the V segment lost 6 bases, leaving 6 bases of the junction unmatched. CDR1 and CDR2 (germline): MNHEY, SMNVEV (reference sequence). The CDR3 has 14 residues. The CDR3 reads CASSLDRGYSPLHF. The CDR3 coding sequence is TGTGCCAGCAGCCTCGACAGGGGATATTCACCCCTCCACTTT.

The chain combines TRBV21-1 with TRBJ2-7; TRBD1 is the table's D call, not checked against the DNA. TRBV21-1 is termed a pseudogene. CDR3 length: 18 residues. CDR3 sequence (DNA): TGTGCCAGCAGCAAAGAAAGGGGAGACAGGGGATCGACCTACGAGCAGTACGTC. Translated, it gives CASSKERGDRGSTYEQYV.

This clone appeared a single time. The chain joins TRBV4-1 to TRBJ1-4; 9 nucleotides agree with TRBD1. This CDR3 has 16 residues. The germline gives CDR1 MGHRA, CDR2 YSYEKL. Trimming at V came to 3 bases and at J to 6 bases, leaving 8 bases not matched to a gene. CDR3 in DNA: TGCGCCAGCAGCCATGTGCCGGGACAGGGAGATGAAAAACTGTTTTTT. Amino acid sequence: CASSHVPGQGDEKLFF.

V gene TRBV24-1 combines with J gene TRBJ1-5; D possibly corresponds to TRBD1 (6 bases). From germline, CDR1 is KGHDR and CDR2 SFDVKD. Trimming stripped 4 bases from V and 7 bases from J, with 13 bases between. The CDR3 consists of 14 residues. CDR3 loop: CATSDSGAFQPQHF. CDR3 nucleotides: TGTGCCACCAGTGACTCAGGGGCGTTCCAGCCCCAGCATTTT.

The rearrangement joins TRBV24-1 to TRBJ1-1, with a possible D match to TRBD1 (5 bases). The CDR3 runs to 14 residues. Deletions cut 3 bases from V and 10 bases from J, with 17 bases between. Germline CDR1 KGHDR, CDR2 SFDVKD. For the CDR3, the DNA is TGTGCCACCAGTGATAGGGGCAAACCGGCTCGAGCTTTCTTT. Translated, it gives CATSDRGKPARAFF.

The gene calls are TRBV3-1 (or the pseudogene TRBV3-2) and TRBJ2-4; D uncertain. V was trimmed by 0 bases and J by 7 bases, leaving 7 bases between them. Looked up from germline, CDR1 is LGHDT and CDR2 is YNNKEL (reference sequence). The CDR3 runs to 13 residues. CDR3 in amino acids: CASSQDGHNIQYF. CDR3 sequence (DNA): TGTGCCAGCAGCCAAGACGGGCACAACATTCAGTACTTC.

The chain joins TRBV27 to TRBJ2-1, with D possibly being TRBD2 (6 bases). V was clipped by 3 bases and J by 11 bases, with 14 bases between them. There are 13 residues in the CDR3. In germline, CDR1 is MNHEY, CDR2 SMNVEV (reference sequence). CDR3 region: CASSFNRAGKQFF. Written as DNA, the CDR3 is TGTGCCAGCAGTTTCAACCGAGCGGGCAAGCAGTTCTTC.

The chain combines TRBV27 with TRBJ2-1, with D possibly called TRBD1 or TRBD2 (7 bases each). CDR1 is MNHEY and CDR2 is SMNVEV in the germline V gene (reference sequence). This CDR3 is 17 amino acids long. Trimming stripped 5 bases from V and 7 bases from J, with 24 bases between. This CDR3 reads CASSRGGGGAWTNEQFF. As DNA, the CDR3 is TGTGCCAGCAGTAGAGGGGGAGGGGGCGCATGGACGAATGAGCAGTTCTTC.

The chain links TRBV19 to TRBJ2-1; 8 bases agree with TRBD2. CDR1 is LNHDA and CDR2 is SQIVND in the germline V gene (reference sequence). J lost 6 bases, V lost 5 bases, and 12 bases had no gene match. This CDR3 is built from 16 residues. The DNA of the CDR3 is TGTGCCAGTAGTGTCTTGAGCGGGAGTTTGGGCAATGAGCAGTTCTTC. Amino acids: CASSVLSGSLGNEQFF.

CDR3 residues: CASSPDRGGSPLHF. CDR3 nucleotide sequence: TGTGCCAGCTCACCGGACAGGGGAGGTTCACCCCTCCACTTT. This chain joins TRBV18 and TRBJ1-6; 9 bases agree with TRBD1. The J segment lost 9 bases and the V segment lost 3 bases, leaving 3 bases of the junction unmatched. Germline V gives CDR1 KGHSH, CDR2 LQKENI. The CDR3 extends over 14 amino acids.

The rearrangement uses TRBV10-3 and TRBJ2-1; 11 bases align to TRBD2. With 10 bases clipped from V and 7 bases from J, the junction kept 9 bases outside the gene matches. CDR1 and CDR2 (germline): ENHRY, SYGVKD. The CDR3 is 14 residues long. CDR3 amino acids: CATCELAGENEQFF. DNA of the CDR3: TGTGCCACCTGCGAACTAGCGGGAGAGAATGAGCAGTTCTTC.

J is TRBJ1-1 and V is TRBV5-1; TRBD1 agrees at 10 bases. This CDR3 contains 13 residues. The ends lost 5 bases at V and 3 bases at J; junction bases unmatched: 1. Germline loops: CDR1 SGHRS, CDR2 YFSETQ. The CDR3: CASRGTGDTEAFF. The DNA of the CDR3 is TGCGCCAGCAGGGGGACAGGGGACACTGAAGCTTTCTTT. The complete variable domain, with remaining parts taken from reference TRBV5-1 and TRBJ1-1, reads KAGVTQTPRYLIKTRGQQVTLSCSPISGHRSVSWYQQTPGQGLQFLFEYFSETQRNKGNFPGRFSGRQFSNSRSEMNVSTLELGDSALYLCASRGTGDTEAFFGQGTRLTVV.

This chain joins TRBV29-1 and TRBJ2-6; 7 bases align to TRBD1. The CDR3 is made up of 16 amino acids. Losses at the gene ends were 6 bases for V and 0 bases for J; bases not matched to a gene: 8. Germline loops: CDR1 SQVTM, CDR2 ANQGSEA. The CDR3 reads CSVWGTANSGANVLTF. In DNA, the CDR3 is TGCAGCGTATGGGGGACAGCAAACTCTGGGGCCAACGTCCTGACTTTC.

The J gene is TRBJ1-2, the V gene TRBV18, with 7 bases that match TRBD1. CDR3 size: 15 residues. Trimming at V came to 3 bases and at J to 0 bases, leaving 4 bases not matched to a gene. CDR1 KGHSH and CDR2 LQKENI come from the germline V gene. CDR3 sequence (DNA): TGTGCCAGCTCACCGTCCAGGGGGGCTAACTATGGCTACACCTTC. This sequence encodes CASSPSRGANYGYTF.

The rearrangement links TRBV28 to TRBJ2-1; D unclear. Trimming took 5 bases from V and 0 from J, leaving 11 bases between them. The CDR3 contains 15 residues. The V gene's germline CDR1 is MDHEN and CDR2 SYDVKM. Here the CDR3 reads CASSPVSGSYNEQFF. CDR3 nucleotide sequence: TGTGCCAGCAGTCCCGTTTCCGGCTCCTACAATGAGCAGTTCTTC.

V gene TRBV5-4 combines with J gene TRBJ1-4; D is ambiguous. Trimming stripped 2 bases from V and 8 bases from J, with 16 bases between. The CDR3 has 15 amino acids. The germline CDR1 and CDR2 sequences are SGHNT and YYREEE (reference sequence). The CDR3 loop reads CASSFYSEGGEKLFF. The CDR3 DNA reads TGTGCCAGCAGCTTTTATAGTGAGGGTGGAGAAAAACTGTTTTTT.

The chain couples TRBV4-2 to TRBJ2-7, with D unresolved. This CDR3 is built from 15 residues. V was pared by 1 base and J by 1 base, with 11 bases between. The germline CDR1 and CDR2 sequences are LGHNA and YNFKEQ. The CDR3 DNA sequence: TGTGCCAGCAGCCAAGGCTACATGGGATCCTACGAGCAGTACTTC. This gives the protein CASSQGYMGSYEQYF.

This sequence joins TRBV11-2 and TRBJ2-1, with D perhaps being TRBD1 or TRBD2 (6 bases each). V was shortened by 6 bases and J by 3 bases, with 15 bases between the two germline ends. This CDR3 has 15 amino acids. Germline V gene data show CDR1 as SGHAT and CDR2 as FQNNGV. The CDR3 DNA is TGTGCCAGCAGTGGGATGGAGGGGGACTACAATGAGCAGTTCTTC. Translated, it gives CASSGMEGDYNEQFF.

This clone was seen once. V gene TRBV6-1 combines with J gene TRBJ1-2, with 8 bases fitting TRBD1. Looked up from germline, CDR1 is MNHNS and CDR2 is SASEGT. This CDR3 has 16 residues. V was pared by 1 base and J by 4 bases, with 8 bases of the junction left unmatched. The CDR3 DNA is TGTGCCAGCAGTGAAGAGGGAACAGGGGGTCTCTATGGCTACACCTTC. Encoded protein: CASSEEGTGGLYGYTF.